The source of this TCR beta chain is a study of shared clonotypes between healthy human individuals (dated by TCRdb to the early 2020s). Turning to the overall study: A few men and two women, aged 18 to 49 years, made up the cohort. Leukapheresis yielded between about 0.94 and 9.5 billion PBMCs per donor. To increase sequencing depth and limit assay-specific biases, different laboratories used diverse techniques to prepare libraries and sequence TCR repertoires. Blood TCR repertoires of roughly five healthy adults were deeply sequenced to estimate repertoire size and the extent of clonotype sharing between individuals. The paper as a whole reports these results and caveats: Pairwise subsampling indicated that sequencing depth was expected to affect the degree of clonotype sharing among donors. Because the study included only a small number of donors, the genetic and exposure-history diversity represented was limited. Sampling was restricted to blood, and TCR repertoires in tissue are likely to differ from TCR repertoires in blood.

TCR CDR3 regions were amplified from genomic DNA by multiplex PCR using the deep immunoSEQ assay. For each cell subset, the extracted genomic DNA was distributed evenly across all wells of several immunoSEQ 96-well plates, and each plate served as one replicate. Each replicate PCR for unsorted PBMC received 300 to 350 ng genomic DNA, equal to about 30,000 T cell genomes. Unsorted PBMC genomic DNA was sequenced across ten immunoSEQ deep assay plates. Purified libraries were measured with a Qubit 3.0 fluorometer, size-checked on a Bioanalyzer 2100, and measured again with the KAPA Library Quantification kit. Every immunoSEQ 96-well plate was sequenced on a separate single-read 150-cycle Illumina NextSeq 550 flow cell. The authors' analysis ran thus. Because only junctional sequences without quality scores were contained in the immunoSEQ output, filtering matching that applied to full-length reads could not be performed. To assign V/J genes and CDR3, sequences were annotated using PyIR, a Python wrapper for IgBLAST v1.9, with IMGT germline references. Reads were filtered out if the reads had weak V/J assignments (E-value above 1e-6), no CDR3, stop codons, out-of-frame junctions, or ambiguous translated residues. A V3J clonotype was defined by an identical inferred V gene, J gene, and CDR3 amino acid sequence. Percentage overlap between repertoires was computed as shared unique clonotypes divided by the size of the smaller repertoire. Repertoire richness was assessed with RTK rarefaction, the Chao1 estimator, and Recon v2.1 estimates of unobserved clonotypes. TCRdb limited this immuneACCESS table to in-frame rearrangements with V and J called. A share of clones is missing; checked studies link under half to unresolved V genes, and the rest is unexplained. The V and J calls and clone size come from that table; D and trimming were worked out from the DNA. Present in this sample are around 500,000 clones, 70% to 80% of which were seen just once. The ten largest clones take up approximately 12% of the sample.

The CDR3 runs 16 residues from the cysteine to the phenylalanine. CDR3 DNA is the only sequence kept; it has 48 bases, read in frame from the first base. Reading the germline V gene (reference sequence) gives CDR1 SEHNR and CDR2 FQNEAQ. Compared with germline, V lacks 5 bases and J lacks 0 bases; bases without a gene match: 7. Donors were healthy HIV-negative adults with no recently reported acute infections or vaccinations. Only Caucasian adults living in Nashville, Tennessee, USA were represented among the donors. For unsorted samples, 75 million to 90 million PBMCs were counted and genomic DNA was extracted with the QIAamp DNA Blood Mini kit. Blood was obtained by leukapheresis, after which PBMCs were separated by Ficoll-Histopaque density gradient centrifugation and cryopreserved in liquid nitrogen vapor phase. Of note for this clone: Its target antigen remains unknown. Nothing much larger sits one base from this clone, and base qualities are not available.

The sequence came from a woman aged 40 to 50 in good health. Some clones in this sample may be carry-over from other donors' samples. Sequenced: PBMCs. The receptor chain draws on TRBV7-9 and TRBJ2-1, with 7 middle bases fitting TRBD1. CDR3 region: CASSPRQGASYNEQFF. The bases are TGTGCCAGCAGCCCGAGACAGGGTGCCTCCTACAATGAGCAGTTCTTC.